Below are 31 T cell receptor beta chains sequenced from a single sample in a study of shared clonotypes between healthy human individuals. This table comes from immunoSEQ multiplex PCR, and its TCRdb copy is limited to in-frame clones, with some not included. The repertoire consists of about 980,000 clones, with 70% to 85% occurring once and the leading ten covering approximately 1.5%. Source material: memory CD4+ T cells sorted from blood. Noted subset: CD45RA-negative fraction. These receptors all stem from a man between 18 and 29 years old in good health.

The chain employs TRBV11-1 and TRBJ2-1; no reliable D call. The V end lost 5 bases, the J end lost 7 bases, and 15 bases lay between the germline ends. Germline V gives CDR1 SGHAT, CDR2 FQDESV (reference sequence). The CDR3 sequence is 14 residues long. The CDR3 DNA reads as TGTGCCAGCAGCGAACCCCATTTGCCGAATGAGCAGTTCTTC. It translates to CASSEPHLPNEQFF.

CDR3 in DNA: TGTGCCAGCAACGAGGGTACTGGAAACACCATATATTTT. Its protein is CASNEGTGNTIYF. The gene calls are TRBV2 and TRBJ1-3; D is undetermined. V dropped 7 bases and J dropped 2 bases, with 9 bases sitting between them. The CDR3 is 13 amino acids. The V gene's germline CDR1 is SNHLY and CDR2 FYNNEI.

This chain connects TRBV6-1 to TRBJ1-6; D call uncertain. The CDR3 totals 17 residues. The V end lost 2 bases, the J end lost 11 bases, and 22 bases lay between the germline ends. The V gene's germline CDR1 is MNHNS and CDR2 SASEGT. CDR3 nucleotide sequence: TGTGCCAGCAGTGAACGGGATCGGTCGAGTGCTGATACACCCCTCCACTTT. This sequence encodes CASSERDRSSADTPLHF.

The rearrangement joins TRBV9 to TRBJ2-3; TRBD2 aligns across 8 bases. The CDR3 is made up of 14 amino acids. J lost 4 bases, V lost 0 bases, and 1 base had no gene match. Germline CDR1 SGDLS, CDR2 YYNGEE. CDR3 in DNA: TGTGCCAGCAGCGTAGCGGGGGGGGCAGATACGCAGTATTTT. This codes for CASSVAGGADTQYF. Complete variable domain (other parts from reference TRBV9 and TRBJ2-3): DSGVTQTPKHLITATGQRVTLRCSPRSGDLSVYWYQQSLDQGLQFLIQYYNGEERAKGNILERFSAQQFPDLHSELNLSSLELGDSALYFCASSVAGGADTQYFGPGTRLTVL.

J is TRBJ2-1 and V is TRBV4-3, with no clear D. Trimming took 4 bases from V and 6 from J, leaving 16 bases between them. This CDR3 is built from 15 residues. CDR1 is LGHNA and CDR2 is YSLEER in the germline V gene. The CDR3 here is CASSRFMAESNEQFF. In nucleotides, the CDR3 is TGCGCCAGCAGCCGTTTCATGGCGGAATCCAATGAGCAGTTCTTC.

The rearrangement uses TRBV7-2 and TRBJ1-2; D unclear. Germline V gene sequence: CDR1 SGHTA, CDR2 FQGNSA. V was pared by 5 bases and J by 0 bases, with 16 bases between. CDR3 size: 16 residues. The CDR3 DNA follows: TGTGCCAGCAGCCTCAGTGGGCTAGAACCTAACTATGGCTACACCTTC. This encodes CASSLSGLEPNYGYTF. Using reference TRBV7-2 and TRBJ1-2 for the parts outside the CDR3, the full variable domain is GAGVSQSPSNKVTEKGKDVELRCDPISGHTALYWYRQSLGQGLEFLIYFQGNSAPDKSGLPSDRFSAERTGGSVSTLTIQRTQQEDSAVYLCASSLSGLEPNYGYTFGSGTRLTVV.

The rearrangement joins TRBV30 to TRBJ2-7; 8 bases match TRBD1. V shed 0 bases, J shed 5 bases, and the junction held 6 bases outside the gene matches. The CDR3 sequence is 14 residues long. Germline V gene sequence: CDR1 GTSNPN, CDR2 SVGIG (reference sequence). The CDR3 here is CAWSVSDRGDEQYF. CDR3 DNA sequence: TGTGCCTGGAGTGTATCTGACAGGGGCGACGAGCAGTACTTC.

The gene calls are TRBV9 and TRBJ1-3; D may be TRBD1 (6 bases). This CDR3 contains 18 residues. Germline CDR1 and CDR2: SGDLS and YYNGEE. Trimming removed 4 bases at V and 0 bases at J, with 20 bases between. CDR3 residues: CASSTDRGRNPSGNTIYF. DNA for the CDR3: TGTGCCAGCAGCACCGACCGGGGGCGGAATCCCTCTGGAAACACCATATATTTT.

CDR3 sequence (DNA): TGTGCCAGCAGCTTCTTATTCGGGACAGGGAATATTGGGCAGTACTTC. This encodes CASSFLFGTGNIGQYF. This chain joins TRBV28 and TRBJ2-7; 9 positions agree with TRBD1. CDR1 and CDR2 (germline): MDHEN, SYDVKM. Trimming cost V 6 bases and J 9 bases; bases outside gene matches: 18. The CDR3 spans 16 residues.

This rearrangement joins TRBV6-6 to TRBJ2-7; 9 bases line up with TRBD1. This CDR3 has 13 residues. With V trimmed by 6 bases and J by 2 bases, 2 bases remained unmatched. CDR1 is MNHNY, CDR2 SVGAGI, per germline (reference sequence). CDR3 region: CASRGTGPYEQYF. DNA for the CDR3: TGTGCCAGCAGAGGGACAGGGCCCTACGAGCAGTACTTC.

The rearrangement joins TRBV30 to TRBJ1-3; the D gene is possibly TRBD1 (6 bases). Germline-derived CDR1 and CDR2 are GTSNPN and SVGIG (reference sequence). The CDR3 spans 14 residues. V lost 1 base, J lost 4 bases, and 11 bases lay in between. CDR3 residues: CAWSEGGRGNTIYF. Here the CDR3 DNA reads TGTGCCTGGAGTGAAGGGGGGAGAGGAAACACCATATATTTT. Based on the CDR3 plus reference TRBV30 and TRBJ1-3, the full variable domain is SQTIHQWPATLVQPVGSPLSLECTVEGTSNPNLYWYRQAAGRGLQLLFYSVGIGQISSEVPQNLSASRPQDRQFILSSKKLLLSDSGFYLCAWSEGGRGNTIYFGEGSWLTVV.

The V and J genes are TRBV5-1 and TRBJ1-2; D call uncertain. Germline values: CDR1 SGHRS, CDR2 YFSETQ. The V and J ends lost 0 bases and 6 bases respectively, with 15 bases between them. The CDR3 consists of 15 residues. The CDR3 DNA sequence: TGCGCCAGCAGCTTGGAGGGCGGGCCGGTGGATGGCTACACCTTC. It translates to CASSLEGGPVDGYTF. The variable domain in full, completed from reference TRBV5-1 and TRBJ1-2, reads KAGVTQTPRYLIKTRGQQVTLSCSPISGHRSVSWYQQTPGQGLQFLFEYFSETQRNKGNFPGRFSGRQFSNSRSEMNVSTLELGDSALYLCASSLEGGPVDGYTFGSGTRLTVV.

This clone was observed once. The chain recombines TRBV5-1 with TRBJ2-5, with 15 bases fitting TRBD2. Germline V gene data show CDR1 as SGHRS and CDR2 as YFSETQ. V was clipped by 4 bases and J by 2 bases; unmatched bases: 6. The CDR3 has 17 amino acids. In DNA, the CDR3 is TGCGCCAGCAGCCACGGGACTAGCGGGAGGCCTCAAGAGACCCAGTACTTC. The encoded protein is CASSHGTSGRPQETQYF.

The rearrangement links TRBV28 to TRBJ1-5; TRBD1 agrees at 11 bases. The V and J ends lost 5 bases and 4 bases, in that order; junction bases with no gene match: 4. This CDR3 is 15 amino acids long. CDR1 is MDHEN and CDR2 is SYDVKM in the germline V gene. This chain's CDR3 is CASSGQGAGNQPQHF. The CDR3 coding sequence is TGTGCCAGCAGTGGACAGGGGGCTGGGAATCAGCCCCAGCATTTT. Filled out from reference TRBV28 and TRBJ1-5, the complete variable domain reads DVKVTQSSRYLVKRTGEKVFLECVQDMDHENMFWYRQDPGLGLRLIYFSYDVKMKEKGDIPEGYSVSREKKERFSLILESASTNQTSMYLCASSGQGAGNQPQHFGDGTRLSIL.

This clone was seen repeatedly, ten times or more. The chain carries TRBV28 and TRBJ2-3, with D possibly matching TRBD2 (5 bases). The CDR3 runs to 14 residues. Trimming removed 10 bases at V and 8 bases at J, with 22 bases between. Germline CDR1 and CDR2: MDHEN and SYDVKM. The CDR3 loop reads CATSVARLPITQYF. CDR3 bases: TGTGCCACCAGCGTAGCGCGCCTTCCCATTACGCAGTATTTT.

Of note for this clone: Within the sample, other DNA sequences also encode this same CDR3. V gene TRBV9 combines with J gene TRBJ2-1, with D unresolved. Germline values: CDR1 SGDLS, CDR2 YYNGEE. V gave up 4 bases and J gave up 0 bases, with 5 bases separating them. This CDR3 is 13 amino acids long. The CDR3 reads CASSSSSYNEQFF. CDR3 sequence (DNA): TGTGCCAGCAGCTCCAGCTCCTACAATGAGCAGTTCTTC.

This chain links TRBV27 with TRBJ2-7; D might be TRBD2 (7 bases). Germline V lookup: CDR1 MNHEY, CDR2 SMNVEV (reference sequence). This CDR3 has 15 residues. The germline V and J ends were trimmed by 2 bases and 3 bases, with 14 bases remaining between them. CDR3 amino acids: CASSLRGGGGYEQYF. For the CDR3, the DNA is TGTGCCAGCAGTTTAAGAGGGGGAGGGGGCTACGAGCAGTACTTC.

This chain connects TRBV3-2 to TRBJ2-7; the D call in the table, TRBD2, was not verified against the DNA. TRBV3-2 is designated a pseudogene. The length of the CDR3 is 9 residues. The CDR3 region is CASSNEQYF. CDR3 coding DNA: TGTGCCAGCAGTAACGAGCAGTACTTC.

The gene calls are TRBV7-9 and TRBJ2-7, with 12 bases identical to TRBD1. J was trimmed by 6 bases and V by 5 bases; bases with no gene match: 8. This CDR3 spans 15 amino acids. The germline V gene has CDR1 SEHNR and CDR2 FQNEAQ (reference sequence). The CDR3 protein is CASSQPGQGAGEQYF. In DNA form, the CDR3 reads TGTGCCAGCAGCCAACCGGGACAGGGGGCTGGCGAGCAGTACTTC.

J is TRBJ1-2 and V is TRBV27; tentative D call: TRBD1 (5 bases). The CDR3 runs 15 residues. V lost 6 bases, J lost 0 bases, and 14 bases lay in between. In germline, CDR1 is MNHEY, CDR2 SMNVEV (reference sequence). The CDR3 spells CASRRTMSANYGYTF. The CDR3 bases are TGTGCCAGCAGACGGACAATGTCAGCTAACTATGGCTACACCTTC.

V usage is TRBV11-2 and J usage is TRBJ1-6, with 11 bases lining up with TRBD1. V shed 4 bases, J shed 10 bases, and the junction held 12 bases outside the gene matches. The V gene's germline CDR1 is SGHAT and CDR2 FQNNGV. The CDR3 length is 17 residues. As DNA, the CDR3 is TGTGCCAGCAGCTCACACCTAGGACAGGGGGCGGGCTCACCCCTCCACTTT. Amino acid sequence: CASSSHLGQGAGSPLHF.

This chain connects TRBV18 to TRBJ2-4; TRBD1 matches at 7 bases. The germline CDR1 and CDR2 sequences are KGHSH and LQKENI. This CDR3 is built from 18 residues. The J segment lost 0 bases and the V segment lost 5 bases, leaving 13 bases of the junction unmatched. For the CDR3, the DNA is TGTGCCAGCTCAGCCTCGGGACAGTTTTATCTAGCCAAAAACATTCAGTACTTC. Translated, it gives CASSASGQFYLAKNIQYF.

This chain connects TRBV2 to TRBJ2-3, with D tentatively TRBD2 (5 bases). The CDR3 runs 13 residues. Trimming cost V 8 bases and J 1 base, with 10 bases left between them. Germline V lookup: CDR1 SNHLY, CDR2 FYNNEI. CDR3: CASLEGRTDTQYF. In nucleotides, the CDR3 is TGTGCCAGCCTTGAGGGCCGCACAGATACGCAGTATTTT. The whole variable domain, remainder taken from reference TRBV2 and TRBJ2-3, is EPEVTQTPSHQVTQMGQEVILRCVPISNHLYFYWYRQILGQKVEFLVSFYNNEISEKSEIFDDQFSVERPDGSNFTLKIRSTKLEDSAMYFCASLEGRTDTQYFGPGTRLTVL.

In the case of this clone: This sample also contains other DNA sequences that code for the same CDR3. This sequence joins TRBV7-2 and TRBJ2-7, with unresolved D. Germline CDR1 is SGHTA and CDR2 is FQGNSA. Trimming removed 3 bases at V and 1 base at J, with 1 base between. The CDR3 runs to 11 residues. The CDR3 here is CASSLSYEQYF. DNA of the CDR3: TGTGCCAGCAGCTTGTCCTACGAGCAGTACTTC.

This clone has only a few counts. V gene TRBV7-9 combines with J gene TRBJ2-7; D is unclear. The CDR3 loop spans 14 amino acids. The V and J ends lost 4 bases and 6 bases respectively, with 16 bases between them. The germline CDR1 and CDR2 sequences are SEHNR and FQNEAQ (reference sequence). The CDR3 DNA follows: TGTGCCAGCAGCTCCGTGGGCAGAGGACCCGAGCAGTACTTC. Protein sequence: CASSSVGRGPEQYF.

In the case of this clone: At the DNA level, this CDR3 is encoded by other sequences in the same sample as well. The chain has TRBV30 and TRBJ1-1, with 7 bases matching TRBD1. CDR1 is GTSNPN, CDR2 SVGIG, per germline (reference sequence). There are 12 residues in the CDR3. The J segment lost 5 bases and the V segment lost 1 base, leaving 1 base of the junction unmatched. The CDR3 loop is CAWSDRGTEAFF. The CDR3 nucleotides read TGTGCCTGGAGTGACAGGGGAACTGAAGCTTTCTTT.

V is TRBV2 and J is TRBJ2-3; 10 nucleotides line up with TRBD2. The CDR3 spans 16 residues. Germline trimming cut 3 bases from V and 4 bases from J; bases unmatched to any gene: 7. Germline CDR1 reads SNHLY; CDR2 reads FYNNEI. In DNA, the CDR3 is TGTGCCAGCAGTGAGAGGGCTAGCGGGAGTGCAGATACGCAGTATTTT. As protein: CASSERASGSADTQYF.

The chain is built from TRBV30 and TRBJ2-3; D is uncertain. The CDR3 contains 13 residues. The V gene lost 3 bases and the J gene lost 2 bases, with 9 bases spanning the gap. The V gene's germline CDR1 is GTSNPN and CDR2 SVGIG (reference sequence). The DNA for the CDR3 is TGTGCCTGGAGGATCTATGCCACAGATACGCAGTATTTT. Its protein is CAWRIYATDTQYF. The full variable domain, with the rest looked up from reference TRBV30 and TRBJ2-3, is SQTIHQWPATLVQPVGSPLSLECTVEGTSNPNLYWYRQAAGRGLQLLFYSVGIGQISSEVPQNLSASRPQDRQFILSSKKLLLSDSGFYLCAWRIYATDTQYFGPGTRLTVL.

V is TRBV28 and J is TRBJ2-2; the match to TRBD2 covers 8 bases. Germline lookup yields CDR1 MDHEN and CDR2 SYDVKM. After removal of 6 bases from V and 2 bases from J, the junction contained 11 bases not matched to a gene. The CDR3 runs 17 residues. This CDR3 is CASSFERGQINTGELFF. The DNA of the CDR3 is TGTGCCAGCAGCTTCGAGCGGGGGCAGATTAACACCGGGGAGCTGTTTTTT.

The rearrangement links TRBV28 to TRBJ2-7, with TRBD1 as a possible D gene (6 bases). The ends were cut back, 8 bases at V and 3 bases at J, with 14 bases in the middle. Germline V gene data show CDR1 as MDHEN and CDR2 as SYDVKM. CDR3 length: 13 residues. CDR3 amino acids: CASEYRGGYEQYF. DNA for the CDR3: TGTGCCAGCGAATATCGAGGGGGCTACGAGCAGTACTTC.

The chain is built from TRBV30 and TRBJ2-7; D perhaps matches TRBD2 (5 bases). Germline assignment: CDR1 GTSNPN and CDR2 SVGIG (reference sequence). The V gene lost 2 bases and the J gene lost 2 bases, with 10 bases spanning the gap. This CDR3 has 13 residues. The CDR3 sequence is CAWSKRSPYEQYF. The CDR3 nucleotides are TGTGCCTGGAGTAAGCGGAGTCCCTACGAGCAGTACTTC.